A single sample is the source of the 19 T cell receptor beta chains below, sequenced in a study of identical twins' blood T cells. TCRdb re-called the 5' RACE reads through MiXCR, storing one row per CDR3 protein. The sample gives 300,000 to 450,000 distinct CDR3 sequences, roughly 27% of which show up once; around 5.6% is in the top ten. Sequencing was done on a sample of PBMCs. The receptors here all came from a woman aged 18-50 years in good health.

CDR3 sequence reads: CASSELEGADEQYF. CDR3 coding DNA: TGTGCCAGCAGTGAATTGGAAGGGGCCGACGAGCAGTACTTC. The chain employs TRBV6-1 and TRBJ2-7; possible D gene TRBD1, 5 bases. This CDR3 contains 14 residues. Germline CDR1 and CDR2: MNHNS and SASEGT. V was trimmed by 2 bases and J by 5 bases, leaving 13 bases between them.

This clonotype was counted between two and nine times. A read error may produce the germline difference seen at one junction end. This chain links TRBV29-1 with TRBJ2-1; TRBD2 matches 15 bases. The CDR3 length is 14 residues. The V gene's germline CDR1 is SQVTM and CDR2 ANQGSEA. The CDR3 region is CSVGTSGRAERVLF. In DNA, the CDR3 is TGCAGCGTTGGGACTAGCGGGAGGGCCGAACGAGTACTCTTC.

The V and J genes are TRBV9 and TRBJ1-5; 9 nucleotides agree with TRBD1. CDR3 length equals 15 residues. The J segment lost 6 bases and the V segment lost 3 bases, leaving 7 bases of the junction unmatched. Germline CDR1 and CDR2: SGDLS and YYNGEE. The CDR3 protein is CASSEGTGRGQPQHF. The DNA for the CDR3 is TGTGCCAGCAGCGAGGGGACAGGGAGAGGTCAGCCCCAGCATTTT.

The chain links TRBV6-2 or TRBV6-3 to TRBJ2-1, with a weak D call TRBD1 (6 bases). The CDR3 contains 14 residues. The germline V gene encodes CDR1 MNHEY and CDR2 SVGEGT. Trimming removed 6 bases from V and 7 bases from J, with 16 bases in between. CDR3 region: CASRFRDKKNEQFF. The DNA of the CDR3 is TGTGCCAGCAGATTCCGGGACAAAAAGAATGAGCAGTTCTTC.

Comment on this clonotype: Possible read error: a much larger clone is one base away. The chain uses TRBV2 and TRBJ1-1; tentative D call: TRBD1 (6 bases). Germline loops: CDR1 SNHLY, CDR2 FYNNEI. This CDR3 contains 13 residues. Trimming pared 10 bases from V and 4 bases from J, leaving 16 bases between. The CDR3 DNA reads TGTGCCACCACGGCAGGGGCTGGCACTGAAGCTTTCTTT. It specifies CATTAGAGTEAFF.

This clonotype was detected only a few times. This chain joins TRBV20-1 and TRBJ1-1; D unclear. The CDR3 has 11 residues. Per the germline V gene, CDR1 is DFQATT and CDR2 is SNEGSKA (reference sequence). V lost 4 bases, J lost 3 bases, and 6 bases lay in between. This CDR3 reads CSAIPYTEAFF. The CDR3 nucleotides read TGCAGTGCTATCCCCTACACTGAAGCTTTCTTT.

This clonotype has a single count. The chain couples TRBV19 to TRBJ1-1; D ambiguous. CDR3 length equals 12 residues. Germline V CDR1 and CDR2: LNHDA, SQIVND (reference sequence). The V end was cut by 2 bases, the J end by 4 bases, with 5 bases between. The DNA of the CDR3 is TGTGCCAGTAGTATATGGGGCACTGAAGCTTTCTTT. It is translated as CASSIWGTEAFF.

V gene TRBV9 combines with J gene TRBJ2-5; D tentatively reads TRBD1 or TRBD2 (5 bases each). Germline CDR1 reads SGDLS; CDR2 reads YYNGEE. Trimming stripped 0 bases from V and 2 bases from J, with 14 bases between. This CDR3 contains 16 residues. The CDR3 region has the DNA TGTGCCAGCAGCGTAGCCAGAGACAGAGGGCAAGAGACCCAGTACTTC. Translated, it gives CASSVARDRGQETQYF.

The V and J genes are TRBV11-2 and TRBJ2-6; D is unclear. CDR1 SGHAT and CDR2 FQNNGV come from the germline V gene. The CDR3 is 13 amino acids. V dropped 6 bases and J dropped 3 bases, with 6 bases sitting between them. The CDR3, as DNA: TGTGCCAGCAGGAGACTTGGGGCCAACGTCCTGACTTTC. The encoded protein is CASRRLGANVLTF. Full variable domain (missing parts from reference TRBV11-2 and TRBJ2-6): EAGVAQSPRYKIIEKRQSVAFWCNPISGHATLYWYQQILGQGPKLLIQFQNNGVVDDSQLPKDRFSAERLKGVDSTLKIQPAKLEDSAVYLCASRRLGANVLTFGAGSRLTVL.

This clonotype was counted a few times. The chain has TRBV7-9 and TRBJ2-3; D is uncertain. This CDR3 spans 12 amino acids. From germline, CDR1 is SEHNR and CDR2 FQNEAQ (reference sequence). Trimming took 5 bases from V and 6 from J, leaving 9 bases between them. The DNA of the CDR3 is TGTGCCAGCAGCCCCCCGTCTGATACGCAGTATTTT. It encodes CASSPPSDTQYF.

The J gene is TRBJ2-2, the V gene TRBV20-1; weak D call: TRBD2 (5 bases). This CDR3 spans 15 amino acids. Trimming took 0 bases from V and 2 from J, leaving 10 bases between them. Germline CDR1 reads DFQATT; CDR2 reads SNEGSKA (reference sequence). The CDR3, as DNA: TGCAGTGCTAGAGATCGGGAAGGAAACACCGGGGAGCTGTTTTTT. This codes for CSARDREGNTGELFF.

This clonotype appeared a few times. V is TRBV5-1 and J is TRBJ1-2; 7 bases align to TRBD1. CDR1 SGHRS and CDR2 YFSETQ come from the germline V gene. After removal of 4 bases from V and 0 bases from J, the junction contained 6 bases not matched to a gene. The CDR3 sequence is 15 residues long. Here the CDR3 reads CASSTTGSANYGYTF. The CDR3 nucleotides read TGCGCCAGCAGCACGACAGGGTCAGCTAACTATGGCTACACCTTC. Variable domain in full (rest from reference TRBV5-1 and TRBJ1-2): KAGVTQTPRYLIKTRGQQVTLSCSPISGHRSVSWYQQTPGQGLQFLFEYFSETQRNKGNFPGRFSGRQFSNSRSEMNVSTLELGDSALYLCASSTTGSANYGYTFGSGTRLTVV.

This clonotype is medium-sized (0.01 to 0.1%) within its sample. The V gene is TRBV10-3, the J gene TRBJ1-1; 7 bases are a match to TRBD1. V trimming: 10 bases; J trimming: 6 bases; junction bases outside the gene matches: 5. The length of the CDR3 is 11 residues. Germline loops: CDR1 ENHRY, CDR2 SYGVKD. The CDR3 loop reads CASRGIAEAFF. The CDR3 nucleotides are TGTGCCAGCAGGGGGATTGCTGAAGCTTTCTTT.

The V and J genes are TRBV18 and TRBJ2-3, with no clear D. The germline V and J ends were trimmed by 3 bases and 5 bases, with 6 bases remaining between them. CDR1 and CDR2 from the germline V gene are KGHSH and LQKENI. This CDR3 comprises 12 residues. This CDR3 is CASSPGQDTQYF. DNA of the CDR3: TGTGCCAGCTCACCCGGTCAAGATACGCAGTATTTT.

The chain recombines TRBV7-2 with TRBJ2-1, with 8 bases matching TRBD2. The V gene's germline CDR1 is SGHTA and CDR2 FQGNSA. The CDR3 contains 15 residues. Trimming took 5 bases from V and 2 from J; bases not matched to a gene: 5. The CDR3 here is CASSPSAGAYNEQFF. As DNA, the CDR3 is TGTGCCAGCAGCCCTTCAGCGGGGGCCTACAATGAGCAGTTCTTC.

This clonotype was picked up a small number of times. The chain recombines TRBV12-3 or TRBV12-4 with TRBJ2-2, with 12 bases identical to TRBD2. This CDR3 comprises 17 residues. V shed 5 bases and J 3 bases; nucleotides not matched to a gene: 7. The CDR3 here is CASSRLWTSGDTGELFF. CDR3 coding DNA: TGTGCCAGCAGTCGCTTATGGACTAGCGGGGACACCGGGGAGCTGTTTTTT.

At least ten counts were recorded for this clonotype. The chain carries TRBV29-1 and TRBJ1-2; perhaps TRBD1 as D (6 bases). Germline V gene data show CDR1 as SQVTM and CDR2 as ANQGSEA. V lost 3 bases, J lost 7 bases, and 9 bases lay in between. The CDR3 is 11 residues long. Written as DNA, the CDR3 is TGCAGCGTTGATGGGGGCGGTGGCTACACCTTC. As protein: CSVDGGGGYTF.

V usage is TRBV11-2 and J usage is TRBJ1-3; 7 nucleotides align to TRBD1. The trim removed 2 bases at V and 6 bases at J, leaving 7 bases unmatched. Germline-derived CDR1 and CDR2 are SGHAT and FQNNGV. This CDR3 has 15 amino acids. The CDR3 spells CASSLTQGVENTIYF. In DNA, the CDR3 is TGTGCCAGCAGCTTAACCCAGGGGGTAGAAAACACCATATATTTT.

In its sample, this clonotype was seen many times. The CDR3 sequence: CASSKFRGPGFSNEQFF. The CDR3 DNA reads as TGTGCCAGCAGCAAATTCAGGGGGCCTGGATTCAGTAATGAGCAGTTCTTC. The V call is TRBV21-1, the J call TRBJ2-1; the table's D call of TRBD1 was not tested on the DNA. TRBV21-1 is a recognized pseudogene. CDR3 size: 17 residues.